A single sample gave rise to the 19 T cell receptor beta chains below, sequenced in a study of blood T cell repertoires in COVID-19. The method was immunoSEQ multiplex PCR; TCRdb's version includes in-frame clones alone and lacks a portion of them. The data contain just over 300,000 clones, approximately 91% of them singletons. Sequencing input: PBMCs or T cells enriched from blood (not recorded which). These TCRs come from a woman aged 40 to 50 who had recovered from COVID-19.

The chain employs TRBV27 and TRBJ1-4; 8 bases align to TRBD1. V shed 2 bases and J 7 bases; nucleotides not matched to a gene: 6. CDR1 and CDR2 (germline): MNHEY, SMNVEV (reference sequence). The CDR3 loop spans 15 amino acids. CDR3 DNA sequence: TGTGCCAGCAGTTTAGGAATACAGGGGGTTGAAAAACTGTTTTTT. Translated: CASSLGIQGVEKLFF.

Only one count was recorded for this clone. This sequence joins TRBV5-4 and TRBJ2-7; tentatively, D is TRBD1 (6 bases). V was shortened by 4 bases and J by 5 bases, with 16 bases between the two germline ends. Per the germline V gene, CDR1 is SGHNT and CDR2 is YYREEE (reference sequence). The CDR3 extends over 14 amino acids. CDR3 residues: CASSLTGKFDEQYF. CDR3 sequence (DNA): TGTGCCAGCAGCCTCACAGGGAAGTTCGACGAGCAGTACTTC.

V and J are TRBV2 and TRBJ2-3; 8 bases align to TRBD1. J lost 0 bases, V lost 4 bases, and 6 bases had no gene match. Germline CDR1 SNHLY, CDR2 FYNNEI. This CDR3 is 16 amino acids long. CDR3 nucleotide sequence: TGTGCCAGCAGTGTGGACAGGGATCCTAGCACAGATACGCAGTATTTT. Amino acid sequence: CASSVDRDPSTDTQYF.

V usage is TRBV7-2 and J usage is TRBJ2-4; no firm D call. The CDR3 covers 16 residues. The germline V and J ends were trimmed by 3 bases and 0 bases, with 12 bases remaining between them. Germline assignment: CDR1 SGHTA and CDR2 FQGNSA. As DNA, the CDR3 is TGTGCCAGCAGCTTCCCCACGCGGCTAGCCAAAAACATTCAGTACTTC. It specifies CASSFPTRLAKNIQYF.

This chain joins TRBV28 and TRBJ1-4; 7 bases fit TRBD1. Germline CDR1 reads MDHEN; CDR2 reads SYDVKM. The J segment lost 5 bases and the V segment lost 6 bases, leaving 6 bases of the junction unmatched. The CDR3 covers 14 residues. CDR3 region: CASRPGGSNEKLFF. The CDR3 nucleotides read TGTGCCAGCAGGCCAGGGGGTTCAAATGAAAAACTGTTTTTT.

The CDR3 region has the DNA TGTGCCAGCAGTTGGGACAGGGGGCGGAGAGCTTTCTTT. Protein: CASSWDRGRRAFF. V and J are TRBV27 and TRBJ1-1; TRBD1 aligns across 12 bases. CDR3 length: 13 residues. V lost 4 bases, J lost 10 bases, and 4 bases stayed unmatched. CDR1 is MNHEY, CDR2 SMNVEV, per germline (reference sequence).

The chain employs TRBV6-5 and TRBJ2-7; 8 bases fit TRBD2. Losses at the gene ends were 0 bases for V and 6 bases for J; bases not matched to a gene: 4. Germline V CDR1 and CDR2: MNHEY, SVGAGI. CDR3 length: 14 residues. CDR3 in amino acids: CASSYSGLEGEQYF. For the CDR3, the DNA is TGTGCCAGCAGTTACTCGGGACTAGAAGGCGAGCAGTACTTC.

The chain recombines TRBV13 with TRBJ2-1, with D possibly being TRBD2 (6 bases). The CDR3 is made up of 15 amino acids. CDR1 PRHDT and CDR2 FYEKMQ come from the germline V gene (reference sequence). V was trimmed by 3 bases and J by 5 bases, leaving 14 bases between them. The CDR3 bases are TGTGCCAGCAGCTTGTCCGGGAGTCGTAACAATGAGCAGTTCTTC. This sequence encodes CASSLSGSRNNEQFF.

The chain employs TRBV4-3 and TRBJ2-7, with a weak D call TRBD2 (6 bases). V lost 1 base to trimming and J lost 3 bases, with 13 bases between them. The CDR3 runs 15 residues. Per germline, CDR1 LGHNA and CDR2 YSLEER. CDR3: CASSQGIGSHYEQYF. CDR3 sequence (DNA): TGCGCCAGCAGCCAAGGAATCGGGAGCCACTACGAGCAGTACTTC.

The chain is built from TRBV2 and TRBJ2-7; D is ambiguous. V gave up 8 bases and J gave up 6 bases, with 11 bases separating them. This CDR3 region has 11 residues. Germline CDR1 SNHLY, CDR2 FYNNEI. The CDR3 sequence is CASQENGEQYF. The CDR3 region has the DNA TGTGCCAGCCAAGAGAATGGCGAGCAGTACTTC.

This rearrangement joins TRBV4-3 to TRBJ2-1; TRBD1 matches 9 bases. V lost 0 bases and J lost 5; bases outside the gene matches: 8. Germline V gene lookup returns CDR1 LGHNA and CDR2 YSLEER. This CDR3 spans 17 amino acids. In DNA form, the CDR3 reads TGCGCCAGCAGCCAAGATAGGGGACAGGGTAGGAACAATGAGCAGTTCTTC. Amino acid sequence: CASSQDRGQGRNNEQFF.

This rearrangement joins TRBV7-2 to TRBJ1-4; tentative D call: TRBD1 (6 bases). This CDR3 has 17 residues. V was clipped by 5 bases and J by 3 bases, with 19 bases between them. The germline V gene encodes CDR1 SGHTA and CDR2 FQGNSA. CDR3 sequence: CASSLRPQGRANEKLFF. CDR3 bases: TGTGCCAGCAGCCTAAGGCCCCAGGGGCGGGCTAATGAAAAACTGTTTTTT.

The chain has TRBV11-2 and TRBJ2-7; possible D gene TRBD1, 6 bases. This CDR3 is 15 amino acids long. Deletions cut 1 base from V and 5 bases from J, with 15 bases between. Germline CDR1 and CDR2: SGHAT and FQNNGV. Here the CDR3 reads CASSLGFRGRDEQYF. The CDR3 DNA follows: TGTGCCAGCAGCTTAGGTTTCAGGGGTCGAGACGAGCAGTACTTC.

The rearrangement joins TRBV29-1 to TRBJ2-5; 12 bases fit TRBD2. CDR3 length: 16 amino acids. Trimming cost V 8 bases and J 5 bases; bases outside gene matches: 15. Germline V CDR1 and CDR2: SQVTM, ANQGSEA. The CDR3 region is CSPSPGLAGGGETQYF. Here the CDR3 DNA reads TGCAGCCCCTCCCCGGGACTAGCGGGCGGGGGCGAGACCCAGTACTTC.

The chain recombines TRBV27 with TRBJ2-7, with 8 bases matching TRBD1. Germline V gene sequence: CDR1 MNHEY, CDR2 SMNVEV (reference sequence). The CDR3 totals 13 residues. Trimming cost V 4 bases and J 7 bases; bases outside gene matches: 6. CDR3 coding DNA: TGTGCCAGCAGTTGGCAGGGGGCGGGGGAGCAGTACTTC. Protein: CASSWQGAGEQYF.

This chain joins TRBV12-5 and TRBJ1-5; 7 positions agree with TRBD1. This CDR3 is 14 amino acids long. Germline-derived CDR1 and CDR2 are LGHNT and FRNRAP. With V trimmed by 6 bases and J by 7 bases, 9 bases remained unmatched. The CDR3 reads CASGPPGGGQPQHF. The CDR3 nucleotides read TGTGCTAGTGGACCTCCAGGGGGTGGACAGCCCCAGCATTTT.

J is TRBJ2-7 and V is TRBV5-6; 7 nucleotides agree with TRBD1. CDR1 is SGHDT and CDR2 is YYEEEE in the germline V gene. The CDR3 spans 15 residues. The junction had 6 bases not matched to a gene; V was cut back by 1 base and J by 2 bases. CDR3 residues: CASSLWTGNPYEQYF. DNA of the CDR3: TGTGCCAGCAGCTTGTGGACAGGCAATCCCTACGAGCAGTACTTC.

This clone was counted once. The chain couples TRBV15 to TRBJ1-4; D unresolved. Germline-derived CDR1 and CDR2 are LNHNV and YYDKDF (reference sequence). The ends were cut back, 0 bases at V and 2 bases at J, with 7 bases in the middle. This CDR3 is 15 amino acids long. The CDR3 nucleotides are TGTGCCACCAGCAGAGAACCGGGGACTAATGAAAAACTGTTTTTT. It translates to CATSREPGTNEKLFF.

J is TRBJ1-4 and V is TRBV28; D perhaps matches TRBD1 (5 bases). Germline assignment: CDR1 MDHEN and CDR2 SYDVKM. V was trimmed by 0 bases and J by 10 bases, leaving 18 bases between them. The CDR3 contains 16 residues. The CDR3 is CASSLWPGNGEGKLFF. In DNA, the CDR3 is TGTGCCAGCAGTTTATGGCCAGGGAATGGAGAAGGAAAACTGTTTTTT.